These 2 T cell receptor beta chains were sequenced from one sample in a study of graft-versus-host responses after intestinal transplantation. TCRdb keeps only in-frame clones here, not all; method: immunoSEQ multiplex PCR. Among under 85,000 clones listed, 90% were seen once. Which antigens these TCRs recognize remains unknown. The source material was unstimulated CD8+ T cells sorted from spleen or lymph node cells, sampled before intestinal transplant. The receptors were sampled from a human donor who received an intestinal transplant.

The chain is built from TRBV7-9 and TRBJ2-1; tentative D call: TRBD2 (7 bases). Trimming shortened V by 3 bases and J by 6 bases, and 9 bases separated the two germline ends. The CDR3 is 13 amino acids. CDR1 and CDR2 from the germline V gene are SEHNR and FQNEAQ (reference sequence). The CDR3 DNA reads as TGTGCCAGCAGCTTTGGGGGGGCCAATGAGCAGTTCTTC. This gives the protein CASSFGGANEQFF.

This chain joins TRBV11-3 and TRBJ2-3, with 7 bases fitting TRBD2. The trim removed 5 bases at V and 2 bases at J, leaving 7 bases unmatched. Looked up from germline, CDR1 is SGHNT and CDR2 is YENEEA. The CDR3 runs 15 residues. This chain's CDR3 is CASSPGTTTTDTQYF. CDR3 DNA: TGTGCCAGCAGCCCCGGGACTACTACCACAGATACGCAGTATTTT.